This T cell receptor beta chain was profiled in a study of blood T cell repertoires in COVID-19. As for the study in general: Samples came from the United States, Italy and Spain, spanning acute and convalescent COVID-19.

Generated by immunoSEQ multiplex PCR, the TCRdb table keeps only in-frame clones and is missing some. The table includes 100,000 or so clones, 90% to 95% detected once. The CDR3 consists of 15 residues. Germline-derived CDR1 and CDR2 are LNHDA and SQIVND (reference sequence). Trimming shortened V by 5 bases and J by 0 bases, and 11 bases separated the two germline ends. The sequence came from a human donor with active COVID-19. The donor label of this sample is uncertain. This chain connects TRBV19 to TRBJ2-1; possibly TRBD1 for D (6 bases). Source material: peripheral blood. CDR3 nucleotide sequence: TGTGCCAGTAGTGCATCGGACAGCTCCTACAATGAGCAGTTCTTC. It translates to CASSASDSSYNEQFF.